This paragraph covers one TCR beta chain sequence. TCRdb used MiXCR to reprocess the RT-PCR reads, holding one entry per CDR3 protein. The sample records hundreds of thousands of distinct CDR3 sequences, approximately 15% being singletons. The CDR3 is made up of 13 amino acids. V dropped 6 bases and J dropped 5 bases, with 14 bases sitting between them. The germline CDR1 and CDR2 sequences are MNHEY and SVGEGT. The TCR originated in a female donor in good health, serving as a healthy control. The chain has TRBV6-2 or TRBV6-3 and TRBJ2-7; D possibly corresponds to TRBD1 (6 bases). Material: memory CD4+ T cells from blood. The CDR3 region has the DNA TGTGCCAGCAGCCCACAGGGTAGCAACGAGCAGTACTTC. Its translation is CASSPQGSNEQYF.